A selection of T cell receptor beta chains follows, all from one sample in a study of blood T cell repertoires in COVID-19. Clones were read by immunoSEQ multiplex PCR, and TCRdb kept only the in-frame ones, dropping some. The sample includes about 68,000 clones, about 86% of them seen just once. The sequenced sample consisted of peripheral blood. Every receptor here comes from a man in his fifties with acute or convalescent COVID-19. Both conserved end residues are trimmed from each CDR3. The order of the fields is J gene, V gene, CDR3 protein.

J gene: TRBJ1-5
V gene: TRBV30
CDR3 protein: AWSYRDNQPQH

J gene: TRBJ1-4
V gene: TRBV19
CDR3 protein: ASSIARAEKLF

J gene: TRBJ1-2
V gene: TRBV3-1/TRBV3-2
CDR3 protein: ASSQVNSGYT

J gene: TRBJ2-5
V gene: TRBV4-2
CDR3 protein: ASSQEDGGPETQY

J gene: TRBJ2-3
V gene: TRBV19
CDR3 protein: ASSIGEGDTQY

J gene: TRBJ2-1
V gene: TRBV5-1
CDR3 protein: ASSLAMDSGWNEQF

J gene: TRBJ1-6
V gene: TRBV10-1
CDR3 protein: ARRRSSTGGDNSPLH

J gene: TRBJ2-2
V gene: TRBV19
CDR3 protein: ASGPGQTNTGELF

J gene: TRBJ2-5
V gene: TRBV5-1
CDR3 protein: ASSLAAGENRWTQY

J gene: TRBJ1-5
V gene: TRBV6-5
CDR3 protein: ASRTGFNQPQH

J gene: TRBJ1-2
V gene: TRBV7-2
CDR3 protein: ASSLEVTGNYGYT

J gene: TRBJ2-3
V gene: TRBV7-9
CDR3 protein: ASSPRGGDTQY

J gene: TRBJ2-5
V gene: TRBV12-5
CDR3 protein: ASGLAGTSGKETQY

J gene: TRBJ2-2
V gene: TRBV7-9
CDR3 protein: ASSLVFGDTGELF

J gene: TRBJ2-1
V gene: TRBV7-9
CDR3 protein: ASSLRAHEQF

J gene: TRBJ2-5
V gene: TRBV7-8
CDR3 protein: ASKYLGQRGPGTQY

J gene: TRBJ2-7
V gene: TRBV2
CDR3 protein: ASTREREVHSYEQY

J gene: TRBJ1-5
V gene: TRBV28
CDR3 protein: ASSSGQGHQPQH

J gene: TRBJ1-2
V gene: TRBV19
CDR3 protein: ASSRQGDGYT

J gene: TRBJ2-1
V gene: TRBV7-3
CDR3 protein: ASSPPGLAGDYNEQF

J gene: TRBJ2-7
V gene: TRBV6-2/TRBV6-3
CDR3 protein: ASSFRGQPYTYEQY

J gene: TRBJ2-2
V gene: TRBV7-6
CDR3 protein: ASSSGLLNTGELF

J gene: TRBJ1-2
V gene: TRBV2
CDR3 protein: ASTGPDTGPLGYT

J gene: TRBJ2-4
V gene: TRBV11-2
CDR3 protein: ASSLSVQALGIQY

J gene: TRBJ2-2
V gene: TRBV15
CDR3 protein: ATSRRLAGSGELF

J gene: TRBJ2-6
V gene: TRBV5-1
CDR3 protein: ASSFAFGTGHRSGANVLT

J gene: TRBJ2-5
V gene: TRBV3-1/TRBV3-2
CDR3 protein: ASSLGQPSGAQY

J gene: TRBJ2-3
V gene: TRBV29-1
CDR3 protein: SVPWGADTQY

J gene: TRBJ1-1
V gene: TRBV6-5
CDR3 protein: ASSYSAQNTEAF

J gene: TRBJ1-1
V gene: TRBV11-2
CDR3 protein: ASSFRVASDTEAF

J gene: TRBJ2-7
V gene: TRBV5-1
CDR3 protein: ASSTGQGYEQY

J gene: TRBJ1-2
V gene: TRBV28
CDR3 protein: ASSFAAGHGYT

J gene: TRBJ2-5
V gene: TRBV9
CDR3 protein: ASSDSGKETQY

J gene: TRBJ2-3
V gene: TRBV12-5
CDR3 protein: ASGLVKTGEATDTQY

J gene: TRBJ1-5
V gene: TRBV15
CDR3 protein: ATSRDARGGWQPQH

J gene: TRBJ1-5
V gene: TRBV15
CDR3 protein: ATSRAQGKHSNQPQH

J gene: TRBJ2-7
V gene: TRBV7-9
CDR3 protein: ASSLTTGNHEQY

J gene: TRBJ2-1
V gene: TRBV3-1/TRBV3-2
CDR3 protein: ASSPRDREIYCEQF

J gene: TRBJ1-1
V gene: TRBV24-1
CDR3 protein: ATSRGTEAF

J gene: TRBJ2-1
V gene: TRBV20-1
CDR3 protein: SASGGTSVFNEQF

J gene: TRBJ1-1
V gene: TRBV2
CDR3 protein: ASSPGFNTEAF

J gene: TRBJ1-1
V gene: TRBV12-3/TRBV12-4
CDR3 protein: ASSSDRRTEAF

J gene: TRBJ2-1
V gene: TRBV19
CDR3 protein: ASSILFLRQGSYNEQF

J gene: TRBJ1-2
V gene: TRBV11-2
CDR3 protein: ASSLDRTEGYT

J gene: TRBJ1-1
V gene: TRBV3-1/TRBV3-2
CDR3 protein: ASSPRTGGTEAF

J gene: TRBJ2-2
V gene: TRBV14
CDR3 protein: ASSHTGTQNTGELF

J gene: TRBJ1-3
V gene: TRBV7-8
CDR3 protein: ASSQTQVHGNTIY

J gene: TRBJ2-7
V gene: TRBV28
CDR3 protein: ASSLPQTYEQY

J gene: TRBJ1-2
V gene: TRBV4-1
CDR3 protein: ASSPYSTDQSGYT

J gene: TRBJ1-2
V gene: TRBV6-1
CDR3 protein: ASSEGGAGLGGYT

J gene: TRBJ2-1
V gene: TRBV19
CDR3 protein: ASSIDQPILLGPYNEQF

J gene: TRBJ1-1
V gene: TRBV28
CDR3 protein: ASSQRTANTEAF

J gene: TRBJ1-1
V gene: TRBV11-3
CDR3 protein: ASSLVPSTEAF

J gene: TRBJ2-7
V gene: TRBV12-3/TRBV12-4
CDR3 protein: ASSVGHLYEQY

J gene: TRBJ2-1
V gene: TRBV5-8
CDR3 protein: ASSPGGGAHEQF

J gene: TRBJ2-1
V gene: TRBV7-9
CDR3 protein: ASSPRLGLAGGDNEQF

J gene: TRBJ2-1
V gene: TRBV24-1
CDR3 protein: ATSDAGVRYNEQF

J gene: TRBJ2-1
V gene: TRBV28
CDR3 protein: ASSLYRSGLGGDEQF